This T cell receptor beta chain was sequenced during a study of cytomegalovirus exposure and HLA in healthy donors. Study outcomes and limitations: As immune exposure information, only CMV serostatus was available.

The study ran its PCR with 60 Vbeta and 13 Jbeta primers. The assay was immunoSEQ multiplex PCR, and TCRdb's table has in-frame clones only and misses some. The table records under 170,000 clones, about four fifths of them present only once. V gave up 5 bases and J gave up 3 bases, with 13 bases separating them. Germline CDR1 SEHNR, CDR2 FQNEAQ (reference sequence). The CDR3 is 15 amino acids. In the case of this clone: Its specificity is unknown.

The sample taken for sequencing was PBMCs. V is TRBV7-9 and J is TRBJ1-4; TRBD1 is a possible D gene (6 bases). The clonotype comes from a man in his forties or fifties in good health and CMV-seropositive. Here the CDR3 reads CASSPVQGSNEKLFF. In DNA, the CDR3 is TGTGCCAGCAGCCCGGTACAGGGTTCTAATGAAAAACTGTTTTTT.